This T cell receptor (beta chain) was recorded in a study of shared clonotypes between healthy human individuals. Study-level findings and limits: The study generally estimated greater richness for naive than memory subsets. Sharing across four donors was highest in naive CD4 (around 5%) and lowest in memory CD8 (roughly 0.4%).

Remarks on this clone: Antigen specificity is unknown.

V was clipped by 2 bases and J by 3 bases, with 13 bases between them. Germline V CDR1 and CDR2: MNHEY, SMNVEV (reference sequence). CDR3 length: 15 amino acids. Some clones are missing from TCRdb's copy, which holds only in-frame ones; the method was immunoSEQ multiplex PCR. This sample yields around 2.5 million clones, of which 80% to 95% are seen a single time; 0.36% belongs to the top ten. The chain uses TRBV27 and TRBJ1-1; D unresolved. The sequenced material came from naive CD4+ T cells from PBMCs. The subset denotes: CD45RA+ positively selected. The TCR sequence derives from a man younger than 35 in good health. Some clones in this sample may be carry-over from other donors' samples. In DNA, the CDR3 is TGTGCCAGCAGTTTAGTACCCCGCGGGGACACTGAAGCTTTCTTT. This codes for CASSLVPRGDTEAFF.